The clone carrying this TCR beta chain was counted at least ten times. This sample was taken from a study of early T cells in non-severe SARS-CoV-2 infection. CDR3 length: 18 amino acids. Germline-derived CDR1 and CDR2 are SGHVS and FQNEAQ. With V trimmed by 2 bases and J by 3 bases, 9 bases remained unmatched. TCRdb redid the calling of the 5' RACE reads with MiXCR, one entry per CDR3 protein. The data contain 60,000 to 70,000 distinct CDR3 sequences, approximately 6% of them singletons. This TCR was recovered from an adult who was a healthcare worker with PCR-confirmed SARS-CoV-2 infection or an uninfected control (not recorded which). The source material was whole blood, sampled at baseline. The chain links TRBV7-8 to TRBJ2-7; 14 bases agree with TRBD2. The CDR3 protein is CASSLPGLAGGIFYEQYF. Here the CDR3 DNA reads TGTGCCAGCAGCTTACCCGGACTAGCGGGAGGCATATTCTACGAGCAGTACTTC.